Sequencing of this T cell receptor beta chain was carried out in a study of T cell clusters in autoimmune cytopenias. The CDR3 extends over 14 amino acids. In germline, CDR1 is LNHNV, CDR2 YYDKDF (reference sequence). Multiplex touch-down PCR amplified TRB using TRB-A and TRB-B pools in one tube. TCRdb reworked the multiplex PCR reads into one entry per CDR3 protein, no DNA. The table lists approximately 15,000 distinct CDR3 sequences. TRB was amplified from about 270 ng of peripheral blood genomic DNA per sample. These data are also associated with another study on T cell repertoires in aging, cancer and after chemotherapy. That source notes: Loss of evenness, beyond lost richness, contributed to age-related TCR diversity decline in cancer patients.

The rearrangement links TRBV15 to TRBJ1-6. The receptor's source is a human donor in good health. Sequencing was done on a sample of peripheral blood. CDR3 loop: CATSRDSENSPLHF.